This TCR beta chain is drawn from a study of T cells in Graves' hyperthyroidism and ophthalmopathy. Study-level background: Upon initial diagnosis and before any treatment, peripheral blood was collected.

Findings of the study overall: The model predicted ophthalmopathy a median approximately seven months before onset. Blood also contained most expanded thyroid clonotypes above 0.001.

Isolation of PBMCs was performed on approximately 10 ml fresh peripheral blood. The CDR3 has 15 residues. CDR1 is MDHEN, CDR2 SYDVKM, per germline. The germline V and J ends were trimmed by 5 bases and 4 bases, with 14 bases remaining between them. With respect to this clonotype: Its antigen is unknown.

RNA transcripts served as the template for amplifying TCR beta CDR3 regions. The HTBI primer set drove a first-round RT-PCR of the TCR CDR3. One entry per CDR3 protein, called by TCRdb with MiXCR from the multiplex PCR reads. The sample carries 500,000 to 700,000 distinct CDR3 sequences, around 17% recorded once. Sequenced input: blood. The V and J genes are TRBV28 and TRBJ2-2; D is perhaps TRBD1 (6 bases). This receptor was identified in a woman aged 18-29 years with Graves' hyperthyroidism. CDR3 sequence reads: CASSRNRDPTGELFF. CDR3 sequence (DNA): TGTGCCAGCAGTCGAAACAGGGACCCCACCGGGGAGCTGTTTTTT.